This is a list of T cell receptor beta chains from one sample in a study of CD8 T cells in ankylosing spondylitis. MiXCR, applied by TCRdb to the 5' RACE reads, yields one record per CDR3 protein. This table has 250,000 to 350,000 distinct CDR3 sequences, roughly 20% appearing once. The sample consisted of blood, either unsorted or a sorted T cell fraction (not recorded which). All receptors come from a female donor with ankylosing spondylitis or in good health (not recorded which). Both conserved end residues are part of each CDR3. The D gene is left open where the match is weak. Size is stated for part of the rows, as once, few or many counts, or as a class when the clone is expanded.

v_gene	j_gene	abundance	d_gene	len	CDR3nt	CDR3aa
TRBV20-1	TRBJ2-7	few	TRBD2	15	TGCAGTGCTAGAGATGCGACTAGCGGATTATACGAGCAGTACTTC	CSARDATSGLYEQYF
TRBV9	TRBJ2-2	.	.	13	TGTGCCAGCAGCCCTAGTTGGGGCCGGGAGCTGTTTTTT	CASSPSWGRELFF
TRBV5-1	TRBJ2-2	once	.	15	TGCGCCAGCAGCTTGGCCGTGGACCCTGGGGGGGAGCTGTTTTTT	CASSLAVDPGGELFF
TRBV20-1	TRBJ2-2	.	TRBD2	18	TGCAGTGCTACGACTAGCGGGACAGATATTCTGAACACCGGGGAGCTGTTTTTT	CSATTSGTDILNTGELFF
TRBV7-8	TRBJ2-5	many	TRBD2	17	TGTGCCAGCAGCTTAGTGGCGGCTAGCGGGAGTCCAGAGACCCAGTACTTC	CASSLVAASGSPETQYF
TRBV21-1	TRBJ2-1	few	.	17	TGTGCCAGCAGCAAACTCGGACTAGCGGATTCCTACAATGAGCAGTTCTTC	CASSKLGLADSYNEQFF
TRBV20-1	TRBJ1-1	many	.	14	TGCAGTGCTAGAGGGGGGACCTTGAACACTGAAGCTTTCTTT	CSARGGTLNTEAFF
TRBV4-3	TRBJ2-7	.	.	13	TGCGCCAGCAGCCAATCGGAGTTCTACGAGCAGTACTTC	CASSQSEFYEQYF
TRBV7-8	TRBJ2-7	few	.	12	TGTGCCAGCAGCTCACCCCGGGGTAAGCAGTACTTC	CASSSPRGKQYF
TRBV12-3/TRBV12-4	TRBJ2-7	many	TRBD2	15	TGTGCCAGCAATTATCTAGCGGGAGGGCCGCAGGAGCAGTACTTC	CASNYLAGGPQEQYF
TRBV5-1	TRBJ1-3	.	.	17	TGCGCCAGCAGCTGGAGGGGGAGAGGAGACTCTGGAAACACCATATATTTT	CASSWRGRGDSGNTIYF
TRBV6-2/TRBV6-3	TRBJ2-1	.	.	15	TGTGCCAGCAGTCCCCTAGGGGGAGAGTTAAATGAGCAGTTCTTC	CASSPLGGELNEQFF
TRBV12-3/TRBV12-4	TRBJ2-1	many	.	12	TGTGCCAGCAGTTCGAGGGTGAATGAGCAGTTCTTC	CASSSRVNEQFF
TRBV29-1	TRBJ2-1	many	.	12	TGCAGCGTTGACCCGGTTGCGGATGAGCAGTTCTTC	CSVDPVADEQFF
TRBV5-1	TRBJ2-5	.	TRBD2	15	TGCGCCAGCAGCTTAGGACTAGCGGGCCCAGAGACCCAGTACTTC	CASSLGLAGPETQYF
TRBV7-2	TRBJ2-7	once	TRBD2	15	TGTGCCAGCAGCTTAGAGGCGGGAGGGCCGAACGAGCAGTACTTC	CASSLEAGGPNEQYF
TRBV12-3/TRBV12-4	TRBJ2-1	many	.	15	TGTGCCAGCAGACCCCAGACCGCCTCCTACAATGAGCAGTTCTTC	CASRPQTASYNEQFF